Below are 24 T cell receptor beta chains sequenced from a single sample in a study of blood T cell repertoires in COVID-19. Only in-frame clones appear in the TCRdb table, and some are missing; sequencing was by immunoSEQ multiplex PCR. The table has a few hundred thousand clones, around 89% seen once. Sequencing was carried out using PBMCs or T cells enriched from blood (not recorded which). The receptors shown here come from a man aged 25 to 45 who had recovered from COVID-19.

The chain employs TRBV27 and TRBJ2-1; 7 bases align to TRBD2. The CDR3 spans 15 residues. V lost 3 bases and J lost 0; bases outside the gene matches: 2. Germline V gene lookup returns CDR1 MNHEY and CDR2 SMNVEV (reference sequence). The CDR3 sequence is CASSFGGGSYNEQFF. CDR3 sequence (DNA): TGTGCCAGCAGTTTTGGGGGGGGCTCCTACAATGAGCAGTTCTTC.

A single count supports this clone. This sequence joins TRBV19 and TRBJ2-1; 7 bases line up with TRBD1. J gave up 8 bases and V 3 bases, and 10 bases lay outside the gene matches. The CDR3 loop spans 15 amino acids. Germline V gives CDR1 LNHDA, CDR2 SQIVND (reference sequence). The CDR3 DNA reads as TGTGCCAGTAGTATTTGGGGACAGAGTAACGATGAGCAGTTCTTC. Residues: CASSIWGQSNDEQFF. The full variable domain, in which reference TRBV19 and TRBJ2-1 provide the parts outside the CDR3, is DGGITQSPKYLFRKEGQNVTLSCEQNLNHDAMYWYRQDPGQGLRLIYYSQIVNDFQKGDIAEGYSVSREKKESFPLTVTSAQKNPTAFYLCASSIWGQSNDEQFFGPGTRLTVL.

The chain is built from TRBV9 and TRBJ2-1; TRBD2 agrees at 11 bases. With 2 bases clipped from V and 4 bases from J, the junction kept 2 bases outside the gene matches. CDR3 length equals 15 residues. CDR1 and CDR2 from the germline V gene are SGDLS and YYNGEE. The CDR3, as DNA: TGTGCCAGCAGCGTTAGCGGGAGGGCTTACAATGAGCAGTTCTTC. Translation gives CASSVSGRAYNEQFF.

The genes are TRBV10-1 and TRBJ1-3; no clear D gene. Germline values: CDR1 WNHNN, CDR2 SYGVQD (reference sequence). This CDR3 is built from 15 residues. V lost 4 bases to trimming and J lost 0 bases, with 10 bases between them. This chain's CDR3 is CASSATLSSGNTIYF. CDR3 nucleotides: TGCGCCAGCAGTGCCACTCTTTCCTCTGGAAACACCATATATTTT.

This chain joins TRBV15 and TRBJ2-1; 15 nucleotides agree with TRBD2. V trimming: 3 bases; J trimming: 12 bases; junction bases outside the gene matches: 21. Germline V gene lookup returns CDR1 LNHNV and CDR2 YYDKDF (reference sequence). The CDR3 loop spans 20 amino acids. CDR3 nucleotides: TGTGCCACCAGCAGGAACCACTTGGGACTAGCGGGAGGAATTGGGCTCGGGCAGTTCTTC. Residues: CATSRNHLGLAGGIGLGQFF.

This clone was observed once. The rearrangement uses TRBV29-1 and TRBJ1-2, with D tentatively TRBD1 (6 bases). V was trimmed by 0 bases and J by 6 bases, leaving 14 bases between them. This CDR3 is built from 14 residues. Germline CDR1 SQVTM, CDR2 ANQGSEA. The CDR3 region is CSVEDGSTGHGYTF. Here the CDR3 DNA reads TGCAGCGTTGAAGATGGGTCGACAGGCCATGGCTACACCTTC.

The chain has TRBV7-2 and TRBJ1-5; TRBD1 agrees at 7 bases. The CDR3 has 15 residues. V dropped 5 bases and J dropped 5; count of bases not matched to a gene: 9. Germline lookup yields CDR1 SGHTA and CDR2 FQGNSA. As DNA, the CDR3 is TGTGCCAGCAGCCGTCAAGGGACAGACCATCAGCCCCAGCATTTT. Its protein product is CASSRQGTDHQPQHF.

The genes are TRBV9 and TRBJ1-5, with 7 bases aligning to TRBD1. V was pared by 3 bases and J by 2 bases, with 5 bases of the junction left unmatched. There are 15 residues in the CDR3. Germline V gives CDR1 SGDLS, CDR2 YYNGEE. The CDR3 protein is CASSARTGGNQPQHF. The CDR3 bases are TGTGCCAGCAGCGCACGGACAGGCGGCAATCAGCCCCAGCATTTT.

The V gene is TRBV19, the J gene TRBJ1-2, with D tentatively TRBD1 (5 bases). Germline V gene data show CDR1 as LNHDA and CDR2 as SQIVND (reference sequence). V was shortened by 1 base and J by 6 bases, with 18 bases between the two germline ends. CDR3 length: 16 residues. DNA for the CDR3: TGTGCCAGTAGTATAGGAAACAGGCCGAGAGTAAATGGCTACACCTTC. The encoded protein is CASSIGNRPRVNGYTF.

This chain joins TRBV4-2 and TRBJ2-7; 7 nucleotides align to TRBD2. Per germline, CDR1 LGHNA and CDR2 YNFKEQ. V lost 0 bases, J lost 1 base, and 6 bases stayed unmatched. The CDR3 contains 16 residues. The CDR3 here is CASSQDSKAGSYEQYF. In DNA form, the CDR3 reads TGTGCCAGCAGCCAAGACTCCAAAGCGGGGTCCTACGAGCAGTACTTC.

CDR3 sequence reads: CASKLQGPGNQPQHF. CDR3 DNA: TGTGCCAGCAAACTTCAGGGTCCGGGCAATCAGCCCCAGCATTTT. This chain joins TRBV27 and TRBJ1-5; D possibly corresponds to TRBD1 (5 bases). The V and J ends lost 7 bases and 2 bases respectively, with 15 bases between them. The germline V gene encodes CDR1 MNHEY and CDR2 SMNVEV (reference sequence). CDR3 length: 15 amino acids.

In the case of this clone: The junction departs from germline at one end; a sequencing error may be responsible. The chain is built from TRBV19 and TRBJ2-1, with 9 bases identical to TRBD2. CDR3 length equals 17 residues. Germline V gene lookup returns CDR1 LNHDA and CDR2 SQIVND (reference sequence). The CDR3 bases are TGTGCCAACATCCGACTAGCGGATGCCCCGAATTACAATCAGCAGTTCTTC. Translating gives CANIRLADAPNYNQQFF. The full variable domain, in which reference TRBV19 and TRBJ2-1 provide the parts outside the CDR3, is DGGITQSPKYLFRKEGQNVTLSCEQNLNHDAMYWYRQDPGQGLRLIYYSQIVNDFQKGDIAEGYSVSREKKESFPLTVTSAQKNPTAFYLCANIRLADAPNYNQQFFGPGTRLTVL.

A few counts support this clone. The chain carries TRBV19 and TRBJ2-1, with D possibly being TRBD1 (5 bases). Per germline, CDR1 LNHDA and CDR2 SQIVND (reference sequence). The V end was cut by 1 base, the J end by 3 bases, with 10 bases between. This CDR3 is 15 amino acids long. CDR3: CASSIGGANYNEQFF. DNA for the CDR3: TGTGCCAGTAGTATAGGGGGCGCTAACTACAATGAGCAGTTCTTC.

The chain has TRBV19 and TRBJ1-2; unclear D gene. Germline V CDR1 and CDR2: LNHDA, SQIVND (reference sequence). The CDR3 has 14 residues. Trimming removed 4 bases from V and 6 bases from J, with 15 bases in between. The CDR3 DNA reads TGTGCCAGTAGTAAGGGTGGGGAGCTGGATGGCTACACCTTC. This encodes CASSKGGELDGYTF.

This clone was detected once. V is TRBV6-1 and J is TRBJ2-3; 7 nucleotides match TRBD2. There are 16 residues in the CDR3. Germline V CDR1 and CDR2: MNHNS, SASEGT. J gave up 2 bases and V 2 bases, and 7 bases lay outside the gene matches. CDR3: CASSERIAGTTDTQYF. CDR3 nucleotides: TGTGCCAGCAGTGAACGGATAGCGGGTACCACAGATACGCAGTATTTT.

The chain combines TRBV5-4 with TRBJ1-5; tentative D call: TRBD1 (5 bases). The CDR3 contains 12 residues. Germline CDR1 and CDR2: SGHNT and YYREEE (reference sequence). The CDR3 DNA follows: TGTCCCCTAGGGGATAGCAATCAGCCCCAGCATTTT. Amino acid sequence: CPLGDSNQPQHF.

The chain employs TRBV30 and TRBJ1-2; maybe TRBD1 (5 bases). V lost 2 bases, J lost 3 bases, and 13 bases lay in between. Germline V gene sequence: CDR1 GTSNPN, CDR2 SVGIG (reference sequence). The CDR3 runs to 14 residues. This CDR3 is CAWSLLGGDYGYTF. The CDR3 DNA reads TGTGCCTGGAGTCTTCTCGGGGGAGACTATGGCTACACCTTC.

V and J are TRBV11-3 and TRBJ2-1; TRBD2 might be the D (5 bases). CDR3 length: 13 amino acids. Germline V gene sequence: CDR1 SGHNT, CDR2 YENEEA. The germline V and J ends were trimmed by 1 base and 9 bases, with 10 bases remaining between them. CDR3: CASSLGPGSEQFF. The DNA of the CDR3 is TGTGCCAGCAGCTTAGGTCCTGGGAGTGAGCAGTTCTTC.

This clone occurred once. CDR3 nucleotides: TGTGCCAGCAGCCCTCCGGAGCGGACCCCCTACGAGCAGTACTTC. Protein product: CASSPPERTPYEQYF. The V call is TRBV7-9, the J call TRBJ2-7; D might be TRBD2 (5 bases). Germline V gene sequence: CDR1 SEHNR, CDR2 FQNEAQ (reference sequence). The ends were cut back, 5 bases at V and 2 bases at J, with 16 bases in the middle. The CDR3 runs 15 residues.

The chain carries TRBV24-1 and TRBJ2-1, with 7 bases fitting TRBD1. CDR3 length: 12 amino acids. Germline CDR1 KGHDR, CDR2 SFDVKD. Trimming cost V 9 bases and J 6 bases; bases outside gene matches: 4. CDR3 sequence reads: CATGTDINEQFF. The CDR3 nucleotides are TGTGCCACCGGGACAGATATCAATGAGCAGTTCTTC.

V and J are TRBV5-8 and TRBJ1-1; D remains ambiguous. Trimming pared 4 bases from V and 0 bases from J, leaving 16 bases between. The CDR3 runs 16 residues. The germline V gene has CDR1 SGHTS and CDR2 YDEGEE. CDR3 coding DNA: TGTGCCAGCAGCCCGGGAGGAGGGCCCATGAACACTGAAGCTTTCTTT. Translated: CASSPGGGPMNTEAFF.

The V call is TRBV12-5, the J call TRBJ2-7; 11 bases map to TRBD2. The V and J ends lost 5 bases and 3 bases, in that order; junction bases with no gene match: 6. There are 15 residues in the CDR3. The germline V gene encodes CDR1 LGHNT and CDR2 FRNRAP. The DNA for the CDR3 is TGTGCTAGTGGTGCGCGACTAGCGGGACTCTACGAGCAGTACTTC. This codes for CASGARLAGLYEQYF.

The CDR3 here is CASSLAYRDDEQFF. As DNA, the CDR3 is TGCGCCAGCAGCTTGGCCTATCGAGATGATGAGCAGTTCTTC. The chain is built from TRBV5-1 and TRBJ2-1; no definite D call. Deletions cut 0 bases from V and 8 bases from J, with 12 bases between. The CDR3 runs 14 residues. Germline CDR1 and CDR2: SGHRS and YFSETQ.

The chain joins TRBV2 to TRBJ1-1; 8 bases line up with TRBD1. The ends lost 2 bases at V and 1 base at J; junction bases unmatched: 3. Germline V gene sequence: CDR1 SNHLY, CDR2 FYNNEI. The CDR3 length is 15 residues. The CDR3: CASSEWGTGNTEAFF. The CDR3 region has the DNA TGTGCCAGCAGTGAATGGGGGACAGGGAACACTGAAGCTTTCTTT.